This T cell receptor (beta chain) comes out of a study of T cell responses to AZD1222 COVID-19 vaccine. Study-level results: Spike-wide vaccine-associated CD4 TCRs dominated at 160-218 and 743-854.

With regard to this clone: As yet, its antigen is unknown.

Germline CDR1 and CDR2: MNHEY and SMNVEV (reference sequence). This CDR3 contains 15 residues. V was clipped by 5 bases and J by 2 bases; unmatched bases: 6. Here immunoSEQ multiplex PCR was the method, and the copy in TCRdb shows in-frame clones only, minus some. In the table there are about 270,000 clones, about 94% of which are singletons. This rearrangement joins TRBV27 to TRBJ2-1, with 7 nucleotides matching TRBD1. The source was peripheral blood, collected 28 days after the second AZD1222 dose. The source is an adult who received the AZD1222 COVID-19 vaccine. The CDR3 here is CASSPRDSPYNEQFF. In DNA, the CDR3 is TGTGCCAGCAGTCCCCGGGACAGCCCCTACAATGAGCAGTTCTTC.